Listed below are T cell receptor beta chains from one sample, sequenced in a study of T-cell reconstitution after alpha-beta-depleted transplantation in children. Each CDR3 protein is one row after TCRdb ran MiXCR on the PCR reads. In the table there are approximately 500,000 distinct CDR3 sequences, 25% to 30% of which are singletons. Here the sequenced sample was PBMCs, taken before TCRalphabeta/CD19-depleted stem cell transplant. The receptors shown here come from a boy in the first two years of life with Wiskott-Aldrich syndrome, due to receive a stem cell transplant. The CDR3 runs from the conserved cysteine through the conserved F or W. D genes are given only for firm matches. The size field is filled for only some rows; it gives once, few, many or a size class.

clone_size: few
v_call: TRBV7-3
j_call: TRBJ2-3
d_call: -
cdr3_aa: CASSLSSGVTDTQYF
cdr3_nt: TGTGCCAGCAGCTTAAGTTCCGGGGTAACAGATACGCAGTATTTT

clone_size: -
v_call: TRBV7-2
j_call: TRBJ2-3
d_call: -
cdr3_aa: CASSYAVADTQYF
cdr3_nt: TGTGCCAGCAGCTACGCCGTAGCAGATACGCAGTATTTT

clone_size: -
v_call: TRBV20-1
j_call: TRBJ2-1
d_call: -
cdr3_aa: CSARFWGGAVIHNEQFF
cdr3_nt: TGCAGTGCTAGGTTTTGGGGGGGCGCGGTTATCCACAATGAGCAGTTCTTC

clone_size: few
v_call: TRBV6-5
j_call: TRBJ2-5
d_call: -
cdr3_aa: CASSYSMTVGAETQYF
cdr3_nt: TGTGCCAGCAGTTACTCGATGACAGTCGGGGCAGAGACCCAGTACTTC

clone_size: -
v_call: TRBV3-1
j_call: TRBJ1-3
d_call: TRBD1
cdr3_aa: CASSQDRTGYSGNTIYF
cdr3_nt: TGTGCCAGCAGCCAAGATCGGACAGGGTACTCTGGAAACACCATATATTTT

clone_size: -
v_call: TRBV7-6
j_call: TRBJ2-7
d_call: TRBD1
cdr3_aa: CASSWPGQGSGEQYF
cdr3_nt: TGTGCCAGCAGCTGGCCGGGACAGGGGTCTGGCGAGCAGTACTTC

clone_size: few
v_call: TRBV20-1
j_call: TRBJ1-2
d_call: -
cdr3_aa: CSARDRPPSWSYTF
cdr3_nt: TGCAGTGCTAGAGATCGCCCCCCCTCATGGAGCTACACCTTC

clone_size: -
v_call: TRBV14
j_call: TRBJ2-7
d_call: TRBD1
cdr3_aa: CASRGQVSPYEQYF
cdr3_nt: TGTGCCAGCAGAGGACAGGTTTCCCCCTACGAGCAGTACTTC

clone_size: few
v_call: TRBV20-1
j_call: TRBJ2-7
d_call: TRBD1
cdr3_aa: CSAGGDRTYEQYF
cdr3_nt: TGCAGTGCGGGTGGGGACAGAACCTACGAGCAGTACTTC

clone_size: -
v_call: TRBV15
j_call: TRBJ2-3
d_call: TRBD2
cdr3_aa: CATSRAAGSPDTQYF
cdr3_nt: TGTGCCACCAGCAGAGCAGCGGGAAGCCCAGATACGCAGTATTTT

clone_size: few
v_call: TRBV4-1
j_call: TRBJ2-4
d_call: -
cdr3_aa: CASSPRVLQLTAKNIQYF
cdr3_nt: TGCGCCAGCAGCCCGAGAGTCCTACAGCTCACGGCCAAAAACATTCAGTACTTC

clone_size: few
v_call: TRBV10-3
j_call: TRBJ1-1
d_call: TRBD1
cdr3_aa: CAISDWDRAPGTEAFF
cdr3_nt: TGTGCCATCAGTGACTGGGACAGGGCCCCTGGCACTGAAGCTTTCTTT

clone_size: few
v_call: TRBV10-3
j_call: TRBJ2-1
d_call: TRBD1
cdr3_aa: CATGPGQGGNNEQFF
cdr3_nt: TGTGCCACCGGGCCCGGACAGGGGGGTAACAATGAGCAGTTCTTC

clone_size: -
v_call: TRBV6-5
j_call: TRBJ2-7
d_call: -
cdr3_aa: CASSYDEGLRYEQYF
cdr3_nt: TGTGCCAGCAGTTACGATGAGGGATTACGATACGAGCAGTACTTC

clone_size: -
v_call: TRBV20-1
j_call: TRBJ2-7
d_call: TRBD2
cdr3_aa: CSATLAGVFYEYF
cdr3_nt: TGCAGTGCTACACTAGCGGGAGTTTTTTACGAGTACTTC

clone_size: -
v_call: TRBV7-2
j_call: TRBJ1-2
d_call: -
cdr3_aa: CASSGGGVYGYTF
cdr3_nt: TGTGCCAGCAGTGGGGGGGGAGTATATGGCTACACCTTC

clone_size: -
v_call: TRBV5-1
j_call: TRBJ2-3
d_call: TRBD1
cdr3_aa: CASSSGTVRDTQYF
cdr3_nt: TGCGCCAGCAGTTCCGGGACAGTAAGAGATACGCAGTATTTT

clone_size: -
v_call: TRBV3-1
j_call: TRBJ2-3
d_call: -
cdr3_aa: CASSQVPGKGTDTQYF
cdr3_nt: TGTGCCAGCAGCCAAGTTCCAGGGAAAGGGACAGATACGCAGTATTTT

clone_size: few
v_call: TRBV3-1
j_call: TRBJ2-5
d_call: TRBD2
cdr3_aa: CASRNELAGQETQYF
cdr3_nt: TGTGCCAGCAGAAACGAACTAGCGGGCCAAGAGACCCAGTACTTC

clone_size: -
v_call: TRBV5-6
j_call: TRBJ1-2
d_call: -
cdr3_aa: CASRGEIGYGYTF
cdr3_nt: TGTGCCAGCAGGGGAGAGATAGGCTATGGCTACACCTTC

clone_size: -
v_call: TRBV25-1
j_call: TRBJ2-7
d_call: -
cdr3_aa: CASRSPAVIYEQYF
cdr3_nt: TGTGCCAGCAGAAGTCCGGCGGTTATCTACGAGCAGTACTTC

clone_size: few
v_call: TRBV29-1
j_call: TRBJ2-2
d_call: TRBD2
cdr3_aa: CSVDGTSGTGELFF
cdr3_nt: TGCAGCGTTGACGGGACTAGCGGGACCGGGGAGCTGTTTTTT

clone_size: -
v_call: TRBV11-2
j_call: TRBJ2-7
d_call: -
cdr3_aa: CASRAGRKDLPYEQYF
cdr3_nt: TGTGCCAGCAGAGCCGGACGGAAAGATCTCCCCTACGAGCAGTACTTC

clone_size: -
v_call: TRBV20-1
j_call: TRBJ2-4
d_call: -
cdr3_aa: CSASLASYIQYF
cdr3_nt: TGCAGTGCTAGCCTAGCTTCGTACATTCAGTACTTC

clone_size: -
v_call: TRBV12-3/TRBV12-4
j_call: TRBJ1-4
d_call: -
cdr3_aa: CASSTIEKLFF
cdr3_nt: TGTGCCAGCAGCACCATCGAAAAACTGTTTTTT

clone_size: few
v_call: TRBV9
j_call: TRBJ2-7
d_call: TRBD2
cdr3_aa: CASSPRLAGRYEQYF
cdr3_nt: TGTGCCAGCAGCCCCCGACTAGCGGGAAGGTACGAGCAGTACTTC

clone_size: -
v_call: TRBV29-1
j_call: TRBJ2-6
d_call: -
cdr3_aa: CSVVAFGGTGANVLTF
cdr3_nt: TGCAGCGTTGTAGCGTTCGGGGGTACTGGGGCCAACGTCCTGACTTTC

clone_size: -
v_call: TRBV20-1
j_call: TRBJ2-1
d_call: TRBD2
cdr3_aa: CSARVSGSLSYNEQFF
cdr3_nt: TGCAGTGCTAGAGTTAGCGGGAGCCTCTCCTACAATGAGCAGTTCTTC

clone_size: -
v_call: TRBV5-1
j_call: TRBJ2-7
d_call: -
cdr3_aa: CASSLAFWQDYEQYF
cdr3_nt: TGCGCCAGCAGCTTGGCCTTCTGGCAGGACTACGAGCAGTACTTC

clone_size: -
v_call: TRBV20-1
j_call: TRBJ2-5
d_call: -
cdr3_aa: CSASIGETQYF
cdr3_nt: TGCAGTGCTAGCATAGGAGAGACCCAGTACTTC

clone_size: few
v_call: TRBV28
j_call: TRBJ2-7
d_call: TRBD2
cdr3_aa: CASRPSLAGGGEQYF
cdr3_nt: TGTGCCAGCAGGCCCTCCCTAGCGGGAGGTGGCGAGCAGTACTTC